Below are 8 T cell receptor beta chains sequenced from a single sample in a study of cytomegalovirus exposure and HLA in healthy donors. Generated by immunoSEQ multiplex PCR, the TCRdb table keeps only in-frame clones and is missing some. The sample has about 71,000 clones, 94% seen once. The sequenced material came from PBMCs. The receptors here all came from a woman aged 18-35 years in good health and CMV-seronegative.

This clone showed up just once. The chain recombines TRBV5-8 with TRBJ1-1; 9 positions match TRBD1. This CDR3 is built from 17 residues. Germline V CDR1 and CDR2: SGHTS, YDEGEE. V trimming: 3 bases; J trimming: 1 base; junction bases outside the gene matches: 10. The CDR3 DNA follows: TGTGCCAGCAGCTACCTCACAGGGGGCGAGAGGAACACTGAAGCTTTCTTT. Protein product: CASSYLTGGERNTEAFF.

V is TRBV5-4 and J is TRBJ2-6; D is uncertain. Deletions cut 3 bases from V and 0 bases from J, with 4 bases between. Germline CDR1 and CDR2: SGHNT and YYREEE (reference sequence). The length of the CDR3 is 14 residues. This CDR3 reads CASSSISGANVLTF. The CDR3, as DNA: TGTGCCAGCAGCTCAATCTCTGGGGCCAACGTCCTGACTTTC.

The chain carries TRBV19 and TRBJ2-1; TRBD2 matches at 8 bases. J lost 4 bases, V lost 4 bases, and 6 bases had no gene match. Germline CDR1 and CDR2: LNHDA and SQIVND (reference sequence). This CDR3 contains 15 residues. The CDR3 bases are TGTGCCAGTAGTACCGGGACTAGGGTTTACAATGAGCAGTTCTTC. This translates into CASSTGTRVYNEQFF.

The chain employs TRBV30 and TRBJ2-5; TRBD2 might be the D (5 bases). The V and J ends lost 6 bases and 2 bases respectively, with 10 bases between them. CDR1 and CDR2 (germline): GTSNPN, SVGIG (reference sequence). The CDR3 is 12 amino acids. Here the CDR3 DNA reads TGTGCCTGCGCCCCGGGGCAAGAGACCCAGTACTTC. It yields the protein CACAPGQETQYF.

V and J are TRBV29-1 and TRBJ1-2, with D maybe TRBD1 (5 bases). Germline V gives CDR1 SQVTM, CDR2 ANQGSEA. The CDR3 has 12 residues. With 7 bases removed from V and 3 bases from J, the gap between germline ends came to 12 bases. The CDR3 DNA is TGCAGCGCCGGACAAGGAGACTATGGCTACACCTTC. Translation: CSAGQGDYGYTF.

V is TRBV11-2 and J is TRBJ2-7, with D possibly matching TRBD1 (5 bases). Per the germline V gene, CDR1 is SGHAT and CDR2 is FQNNGV. The CDR3 is made up of 14 amino acids. V was clipped by 5 bases and J by 4 bases, with 15 bases between them. Here the CDR3 DNA reads TGTGCCAGCAGCCCGGATAGGGGTACGTACGAGCAGTACTTC. Translating gives CASSPDRGTYEQYF.

The chain is built from TRBV7-9 and TRBJ2-1; the D is unclear. The CDR3 length is 12 residues. V lost 4 bases, J lost 8 bases, and 9 bases lay in between. Per germline, CDR1 SEHNR and CDR2 FQNEAQ (reference sequence). The CDR3 here is CASSSYPDEQFF. In nucleotides, the CDR3 is TGTGCCAGCAGCTCCTATCCCGATGAGCAGTTCTTC.

Only one count was recorded for this clone. The chain has TRBV27 and TRBJ2-7; 8 bases are shared with TRBD1. CDR1 is MNHEY and CDR2 is SMNVEV in the germline V gene (reference sequence). The V and J ends lost 5 bases and 6 bases, in that order; junction bases with no gene match: 3. The CDR3 covers 12 residues. Here the CDR3 DNA reads TGTGCCAGCAGTAAAACAGGGGGCGAGCAGTACTTC. Its protein is CASSKTGGEQYF.